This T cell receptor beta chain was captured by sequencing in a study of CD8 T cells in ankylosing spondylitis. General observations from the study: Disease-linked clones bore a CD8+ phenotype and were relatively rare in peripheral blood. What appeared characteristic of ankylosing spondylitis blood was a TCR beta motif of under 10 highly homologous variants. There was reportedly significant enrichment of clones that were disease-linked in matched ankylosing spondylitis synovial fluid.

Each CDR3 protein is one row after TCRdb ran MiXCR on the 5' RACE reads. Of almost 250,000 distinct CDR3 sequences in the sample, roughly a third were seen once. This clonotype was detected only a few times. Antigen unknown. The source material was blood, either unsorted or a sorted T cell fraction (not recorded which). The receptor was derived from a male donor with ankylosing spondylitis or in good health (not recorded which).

The CDR3 here is CASSWGMTGGSGGYTF. In DNA form, the CDR3 reads TGCGCCAGCAGCTGGGGCATGACAGGCGGGTCCGGTGGCTACACCTTC. V usage is TRBV5-1 and J usage is TRBJ1-2; D is perhaps TRBD1 (6 bases). Germline-derived CDR1 and CDR2 are SGHRS and YFSETQ. The CDR3 runs 16 residues. Trimming cost V 3 bases and J 7 bases, with 22 bases left between them.